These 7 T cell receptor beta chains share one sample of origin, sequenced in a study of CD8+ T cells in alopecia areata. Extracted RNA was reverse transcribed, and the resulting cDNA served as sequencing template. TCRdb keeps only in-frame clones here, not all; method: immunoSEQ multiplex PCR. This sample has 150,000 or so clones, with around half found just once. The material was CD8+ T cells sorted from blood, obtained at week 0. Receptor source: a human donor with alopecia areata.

CDR3 sequence (DNA): TGTGCCAGCAGTGGATACAGGGCTACCACCGGGGAGCTGTTTTTT. Translating it yields CASSGYRATTGELFF. V usage is TRBV25-1 and J usage is TRBJ2-2, with TRBD1 as a possible D gene (6 bases). The CDR3 totals 15 residues. CDR1 and CDR2 (germline): MGHDK, SYGVNS. Trimming took 4 bases from V and 4 from J, leaving 13 bases between them.

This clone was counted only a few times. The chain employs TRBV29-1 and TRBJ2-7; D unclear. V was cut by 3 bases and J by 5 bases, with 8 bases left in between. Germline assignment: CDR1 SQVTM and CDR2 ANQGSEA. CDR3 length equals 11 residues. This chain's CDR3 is CSVDLNDEQYF. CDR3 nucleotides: TGCAGCGTTGATTTGAACGACGAGCAGTACTTC.

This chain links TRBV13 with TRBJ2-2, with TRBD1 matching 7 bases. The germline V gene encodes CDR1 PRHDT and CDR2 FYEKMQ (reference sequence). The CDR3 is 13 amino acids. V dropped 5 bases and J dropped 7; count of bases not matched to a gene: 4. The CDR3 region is CASSGQAYGELFF. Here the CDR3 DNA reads TGTGCCAGCAGCGGACAGGCGTACGGGGAGCTGTTTTTT.

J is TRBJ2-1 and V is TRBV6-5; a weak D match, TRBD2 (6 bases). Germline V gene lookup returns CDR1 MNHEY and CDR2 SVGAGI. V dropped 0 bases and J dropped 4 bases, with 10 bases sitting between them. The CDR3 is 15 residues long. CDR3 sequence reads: CASSYSAGKYNEQFF. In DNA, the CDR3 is TGTGCCAGCAGTTACTCGGCGGGGAAATACAATGAGCAGTTCTTC.

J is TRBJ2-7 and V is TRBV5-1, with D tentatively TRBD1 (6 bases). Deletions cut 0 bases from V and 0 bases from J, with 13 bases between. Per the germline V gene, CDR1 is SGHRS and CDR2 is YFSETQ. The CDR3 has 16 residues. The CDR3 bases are TGCGCCAGCAGCTTGGGTCGCGGACAGAGCTCCTACGAGCAGTACTTC. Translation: CASSLGRGQSSYEQYF.

CDR3 amino acids: CASSLRDSNSPLHF. The CDR3, as DNA: TGTGCCAGCAGCCTCCGGGACAGTAATTCACCCCTCCACTTT. The genes are TRBV14 and TRBJ1-6; 7 bases align to TRBD1. Trimming cost V 4 bases and J 6 bases; bases outside gene matches: 3. Germline V gene sequence: CDR1 SGHDN, CDR2 FVKESK. The CDR3 runs to 14 residues. Looking up the rest from reference TRBV14 and TRBJ1-6 gives the full variable domain: EAGVTQFPSHSVIEKGQTVTLRCDPISGHDNLYWYRRVMGKEIKFLLHFVKESKQDESGMPNNRFLAERTGGTYSTLKVQPAELEDSGVYFCASSLRDSNSPLHFGNGTRLTVT.

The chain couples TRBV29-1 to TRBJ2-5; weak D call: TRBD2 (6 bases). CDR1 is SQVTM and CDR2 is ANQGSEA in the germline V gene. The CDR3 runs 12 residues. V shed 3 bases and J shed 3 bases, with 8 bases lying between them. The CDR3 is CSVDPGEETQYF. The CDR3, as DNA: TGCAGCGTTGATCCGGGGGAAGAGACCCAGTACTTC.